These T cell receptor beta chains were read from a single sample in a study of Ad26.COV2.S vaccination and SARS-CoV-2 variants. Sequenced by immunoSEQ multiplex PCR; TCRdb stores in-frame clones only, minus some. The table records 380,000 or so clones, roughly 90% of them present only once. This material consisted of peripheral blood, taken in a trial of Ad26.COV2.S vaccine versus placebo. Every receptor here comes from a person aged 18 to 65 who received the Ad26.COV2.S COVID-19 vaccine or a placebo. Both conserved end residues are part of each CDR3. D genes are given only for firm matches. Size is omitted from some rows. Given values are once, few, many or a class for expanded clones.

J gene: TRBJ1-5; D gene: NA; V gene: TRBV19; clone size: NA; CDR3 DNA: TGTGCCAGTAGTATGGCCGGGGTCCACAATCAGCCCCAGCATTTT; CDR3 protein: CASSMAGVHNQPQHF
J gene: TRBJ1-2; D gene: TRBD1; V gene: TRBV19; clone size: NA; CDR3 DNA: TGTGCCAGTAGTATGAGGGGGCGCGATGGCTACACCTTC; CDR3 protein: CASSMRGRDGYTF
J gene: TRBJ2-3; D gene: TRBD2; V gene: TRBV11-2; clone size: NA; CDR3 DNA: TGTGCCAGCAGCTCTTTTTCGGGGGGGACAGATACGCAGTATTTT; CDR3 protein: CASSSFSGGTDTQYF
J gene: TRBJ2-1; D gene: TRBD1; V gene: TRBV5-8; clone size: NA; CDR3 DNA: TGTGCCAGCAGCTTGGTTCAGGGGGCATGGAATGAGCAGTTCTTC; CDR3 protein: CASSLVQGAWNEQFF
J gene: TRBJ2-7; D gene: TRBD1; V gene: TRBV6-5; clone size: NA; CDR3 DNA: TGTGCCAGCAGTTACGGGTGGACAGGGGGATACGAGCAGTACTTC; CDR3 protein: CASSYGWTGGYEQYF
J gene: TRBJ1-6; D gene: NA; V gene: TRBV28; clone size: NA; CDR3 DNA: TGTGCCAGCACCGAGGAGGGTAGGACACCCCTCCACTTT; CDR3 protein: CASTEEGRTPLHF
J gene: TRBJ2-7; D gene: TRBD2; V gene: TRBV28; clone size: NA; CDR3 DNA: TGTGCCAGCAGTGCCTCAGCGGGGGTTTACGAGCAGTACTTC; CDR3 protein: CASSASAGVYEQYF
J gene: TRBJ2-3; D gene: NA; V gene: TRBV29-1; clone size: NA; CDR3 DNA: TGCAGCGTTGAGTTAGCGAGCACAGATACGCAGTATTTT; CDR3 protein: CSVELASTDTQYF
J gene: TRBJ2-3; D gene: TRBD1; V gene: TRBV28; clone size: once; CDR3 DNA: TGTGCCAGCAGTTTAGCTTATCTAGGGGGCAGCATCACAGATACGCAGTATTTT; CDR3 protein: CASSLAYLGGSITDTQYF
J gene: TRBJ2-1; D gene: NA; V gene: TRBV7-2; clone size: NA; CDR3 DNA: TGTGCCAGCAGCTTAGTTGGACATAGCTACAATGAGCAGTTCTTC; CDR3 protein: CASSLVGHSYNEQFF
J gene: TRBJ2-2; D gene: TRBD2; V gene: TRBV28; clone size: NA; CDR3 DNA: TGTGCCAGCAGCCGCGGGGGGCCGAACACCGGGGAGCTGTTTTTT; CDR3 protein: CASSRGGPNTGELFF
J gene: TRBJ1-2; D gene: NA; V gene: TRBV30; clone size: NA; CDR3 DNA: TGTGCGAGGCAGGGCGCTTTGGGCTACACCTTC; CDR3 protein: CARQGALGYTF
J gene: TRBJ2-3; D gene: TRBD1; V gene: TRBV20-1; clone size: NA; CDR3 DNA: TGCAGTGCTAGTGGAGACAGGGCTACGCAGTATTTT; CDR3 protein: CSASGDRATQYF
J gene: TRBJ2-5; D gene: TRBD1; V gene: TRBV5-1; clone size: NA; CDR3 DNA: TGCGCCAGCAGCCCACGGTGGGACAGGGTTGAGACCCAGTACTTC; CDR3 protein: CASSPRWDRVETQYF
J gene: TRBJ1-2; D gene: NA; V gene: TRBV27; clone size: NA; CDR3 DNA: TGTGCCAGTGGACTCCACTATGGCTACACCTTC; CDR3 protein: CASGLHYGYTF
J gene: TRBJ1-1; D gene: TRBD1; V gene: TRBV10-3; clone size: NA; CDR3 DNA: TGTGCCATTACAGGGGAGCGGACTACTGAAGCTTTCTTT; CDR3 protein: CAITGERTTEAFF
J gene: TRBJ2-7; D gene: NA; V gene: TRBV14; clone size: NA; CDR3 DNA: TGTGCCAGCAGCCAAGAATGTTTGAGCTTC; CDR3 protein: CASSQECLSF
J gene: TRBJ1-2; D gene: NA; V gene: TRBV6-1; clone size: NA; CDR3 DNA: TGTGCCAGCAGTGATCCACAGGCGATCTATGGCTACACCTTC; CDR3 protein: CASSDPQAIYGYTF
J gene: TRBJ2-3; D gene: TRBD1; V gene: TRBV5-1; clone size: NA; CDR3 DNA: TGCGCCAGCAGCAGTTGGACAGGGGTGGCAGATACGCAGTATTTT; CDR3 protein: CASSSWTGVADTQYF
J gene: TRBJ2-7; D gene: NA; V gene: TRBV3-1/TRBV3-2; clone size: NA; CDR3 DNA: TGTGCCAGCAGCCAAGATAAGGGGACGCGAGAGCAGTACTTC; CDR3 protein: CASSQDKGTREQYF
J gene: TRBJ2-6; D gene: TRBD1; V gene: TRBV10-3; clone size: NA; CDR3 DNA: TGTGCCACATGGACAGGCTCTGGGGCCAACGTCCTGACTTTC; CDR3 protein: CATWTGSGANVLTF
J gene: TRBJ2-7; D gene: TRBD2; V gene: TRBV10-1; clone size: NA; CDR3 DNA: TGCGCCAGCAGAGCGGGACTAGCGGTCTCCTACGAGCAGTACTTC; CDR3 protein: CASRAGLAVSYEQYF
J gene: TRBJ2-7; D gene: NA; V gene: TRBV28; clone size: NA; CDR3 DNA: TGTGCCAGCAGTCCAGGGGGGGGGCTCTACGAGCAGTACTTC; CDR3 protein: CASSPGGGLYEQYF
J gene: TRBJ2-3; D gene: NA; V gene: TRBV28; clone size: NA; CDR3 DNA: TGTGCCAGCAGTTTCCAGCTAGCGAACACAGATACGCAGTATTTT; CDR3 protein: CASSFQLANTDTQYF
J gene: TRBJ2-1; D gene: NA; V gene: TRBV6-2/TRBV6-3; clone size: NA; CDR3 DNA: TGTGCCAGCAGTTACTCGTCAACCCTGCTACGGGGCGATGAGCAGTTCTTC; CDR3 protein: CASSYSSTLLRGDEQFF
J gene: TRBJ2-7; D gene: NA; V gene: TRBV5-8; clone size: NA; CDR3 DNA: TGTGCCAGCAGCTTGGTGATGCGTCTGTACGAGCAGTACTTC; CDR3 protein: CASSLVMRLYEQYF
J gene: TRBJ2-7; D gene: TRBD1; V gene: TRBV5-1; clone size: NA; CDR3 DNA: TGCGCCAGCAGCCTCGGACAGGGAAATAACGAGCAGTACTTC; CDR3 protein: CASSLGQGNNEQYF